The 14 T cell receptor beta chains given below trace back to one sample, sequenced in a study of CD8 T cells in ankylosing spondylitis. These TCRs' antigens remain unknown. Findings and limits, study-wide: Roughly eight highly homologous variants made up a TCR beta motif that seemed to typify ankylosing spondylitis blood.

TCRdb fed the 5' RACE reads into MiXCR, producing one record per CDR3 protein. The table lists 500,000 to 650,000 distinct CDR3 sequences, about 5% of them singletons. Sequencing used blood, either unsorted or a sorted T cell fraction (not recorded which). Every receptor here comes from a male donor with ankylosing spondylitis.

This clonotype was seen ten or more times. V and J are TRBV7-2 and TRBJ2-7; weak D call: TRBD1 (5 bases). CDR1 and CDR2 (germline): SGHTA, FQGNSA. CDR3 length: 14 residues. V lost 7 bases and J 4 bases, leaving 17 bases between the germline ends. This CDR3 is CASNPDRQPYEQYF. The CDR3 DNA reads TGTGCCAGCAACCCAGACAGACAACCTTACGAGCAGTACTTC.

In its sample, this clonotype was seen many times. V usage is TRBV5-1 and J usage is TRBJ1-1; tentatively, D is TRBD1 (5 bases). The CDR3 consists of 13 residues. Germline values: CDR1 SGHRS, CDR2 YFSETQ. The germline V and J ends were trimmed by 2 bases and 7 bases, with 12 bases remaining between them. The CDR3 protein is CASSFDSHGEAFF. The CDR3 DNA is TGCGCCAGCAGCTTCGACAGTCACGGTGAAGCTTTCTTT.

The chain combines TRBV7-8 with TRBJ2-7; a possible D gene is TRBD2 (5 bases). Germline CDR1 and CDR2: SGHVS and FQNEAQ. This CDR3 has 15 residues. V shed 5 bases and J shed 2 bases, with 16 bases lying between them. In DNA, the CDR3 is TGTGCCAGCAGCCCGAACCGACTACCCCCCTACGAGCAGTACTTC. It yields the protein CASSPNRLPPYEQYF.

This clonotype came up many times. The chain carries TRBV9 and TRBJ1-2; weak D call: TRBD1 (6 bases). Germline assignment: CDR1 SGDLS and CDR2 YYNGEE. Trimming shortened V by 0 bases and J by 3 bases, and 12 bases separated the two germline ends. The CDR3 loop spans 15 amino acids. The CDR3 loop reads CASSVVGGADYGYTF. DNA of the CDR3: TGTGCCAGCAGCGTAGTAGGGGGGGCTGACTATGGCTACACCTTC.

This clonotype has at least ten counts. The chain couples TRBV9 to TRBJ2-2; no definite D call. There are 13 residues in the CDR3. The ends were cut back, 0 bases at V and 5 bases at J, with 5 bases in the middle. The germline V gene encodes CDR1 SGDLS and CDR2 YYNGEE. The CDR3 DNA is TGTGCCAGCAGCGTAGGTGGAACCGGGGAGCTGTTTTTT. This translates into CASSVGGTGELFF.

There are many counts of this clonotype. The chain employs TRBV7-2 and TRBJ2-5; D not resolved. V was pared by 0 bases and J by 1 base, with 3 bases between. The CDR3 totals 13 residues. Germline lookup yields CDR1 SGHTA and CDR2 FQGNSA. CDR3 residues: CASSLALQETQYF. Written as DNA, the CDR3 is TGTGCCAGCAGCTTAGCGCTCCAAGAGACCCAGTACTTC.

This clonotype was observed many times. The J gene is TRBJ1-1, the V gene TRBV5-1; tentative D call: TRBD1 (6 bases). The CDR3 runs 14 residues. Per the germline V gene, CDR1 is SGHRS and CDR2 is YFSETQ. Trimming removed 2 bases at V and 5 bases at J, with 13 bases between. CDR3 sequence (DNA): TGCGCCAGCAGCTTCATGGGGGGCTTTACTGAAGCTTTCTTT. Translated, it gives CASSFMGGFTEAFF. Full variable domain (remainder filled in from reference TRBV5-1 and TRBJ1-1): KAGVTQTPRYLIKTRGQQVTLSCSPISGHRSVSWYQQTPGQGLQFLFEYFSETQRNKGNFPGRFSGRQFSNSRSEMNVSTLELGDSALYLCASSFMGGFTEAFFGQGTRLTVV.

This clonotype occurred a few times. The rearrangement uses TRBV11-1 and TRBJ2-1; 9 bases agree with TRBD1. CDR1 is SGHAT, CDR2 FQDESV, per germline (reference sequence). V trimming: 0 bases; J trimming: 12 bases; junction bases outside the gene matches: 0. The CDR3 runs to 12 residues. The CDR3 loop is CASSLAGQGQFF. CDR3 in DNA: TGTGCCAGCAGCTTAGCGGGACAGGGGCAGTTCTTC.

This clonotype was found many times. The V and J genes are TRBV4-1 and TRBJ2-7; D is perhaps TRBD1 (5 bases). The CDR3 spans 16 residues. The V gene lost 0 bases and the J gene lost 2 bases, with 14 bases spanning the gap. CDR1 and CDR2 (germline): MGHRA, YSYEKL. Here the CDR3 reads CASSQDPGRVPYEQYF. As DNA, the CDR3 is TGCGCCAGCAGCCAAGATCCCGGCAGGGTCCCCTACGAGCAGTACTTC.

The V call is TRBV20-1, the J call TRBJ2-7, with D hard to call. This CDR3 contains 15 residues. Between the trimmed V and J ends, which lost 5 bases and 2 bases, there was a span of 19 bases. Germline lookup yields CDR1 DFQATT and CDR2 SNEGSKA (reference sequence). The CDR3 here is CSADNPRAYTYEQYF. DNA for the CDR3: TGCAGTGCTGACAACCCGCGAGCCTATACCTACGAGCAGTACTTC.

The sample holds many counts of this clonotype. This sequence joins TRBV4-2 and TRBJ1-1; TRBD1 matches 7 bases. Germline V gene lookup returns CDR1 LGHNA and CDR2 YNFKEQ. The ends lost 4 bases at V and 0 bases at J; junction bases unmatched: 5. The CDR3 is made up of 15 amino acids. The CDR3 DNA reads TGTGCCAGCAGCCTACAGACAGGGATGAACACTGAAGCTTTCTTT. Translating gives CASSLQTGMNTEAFF.

This clonotype was observed many times. The genes are TRBV28 and TRBJ1-1, with a possible D match to TRBD1 (6 bases). Germline V CDR1 and CDR2: MDHEN, SYDVKM. With 6 bases removed from V and 11 bases from J, the gap between germline ends came to 16 bases. There are 12 residues in the CDR3. The CDR3 nucleotides read TGTGCCAGCAGCCCTCCGGGACAAGTGGCTTTCTTT. Its translation: CASSPPGQVAFF.

This clonotype was detected ten times or more. The chain couples TRBV7-9 to TRBJ1-2; TRBD1 matches 10 bases. V trimming: 4 bases; J trimming: 2 bases; junction bases outside the gene matches: 7. The CDR3 runs 16 residues. Looked up from germline, CDR1 is SEHNR and CDR2 is FQNEAQ (reference sequence). In DNA form, the CDR3 reads TGTGCCAGCAGCTCGCACCAGGGACAGGGGAACTATGGCTACACCTTC. It yields the protein CASSSHQGQGNYGYTF. The variable domain in full, completed from reference TRBV7-9 and TRBJ1-2, reads DTGVSQNPRHKITKRGQNVTFRCDPISEHNRLYWYRQTLGQGPEFLTYFQNEAQLEKSRLLSDRFSAERPKGSFSTLEIQRTEQGDSAMYLCASSSHQGQGNYGYTFGSGTRLTVV.

This clonotype has only a few counts. V gene TRBV20-1 combines with J gene TRBJ2-1; D gene ambiguous. The CDR3 length is 14 residues. With 6 bases removed from V and 0 bases from J, the gap between germline ends came to 12 bases. CDR1 and CDR2 (germline): DFQATT, SNEGSKA (reference sequence). This chain's CDR3 is CSAKLGSSYNEQFF. In DNA, the CDR3 is TGCAGTGCCAAGCTAGGAAGCTCCTACAATGAGCAGTTCTTC.